These 5 T cell receptor beta chains were all obtained from the same sample, sequenced in a study of blood T cell repertoires in COVID-19. Some clones are missing from TCRdb's copy, which holds only in-frame ones; the method was immunoSEQ multiplex PCR. The data show approximately 240,000 clones, about 90% seen once. The sequenced material came from PBMCs or T cells enriched from blood (not recorded which). These receptors were taken from a woman between 18 and 29 years old who had recovered from COVID-19.

This clone was found a few times. This rearrangement joins TRBV7-2 to TRBJ2-7; D is perhaps TRBD1 (5 bases). The germline CDR1 and CDR2 sequences are SGHTA and FQGNSA. The length of the CDR3 is 15 residues. The V and J ends lost 5 bases and 4 bases respectively, with 18 bases between them. CDR3 in amino acids: CASSHSNQGSYEQYF. The CDR3 DNA is TGTGCCAGCAGCCACTCAAACCAGGGTTCATACGAGCAGTACTTC.

The V gene is TRBV9, the J gene TRBJ2-7, with 10 bases that match TRBD2. Germline V gene sequence: CDR1 SGDLS, CDR2 YYNGEE. J gave up 5 bases and V 0 bases, and 8 bases lay outside the gene matches. The CDR3 is made up of 16 amino acids. The DNA for the CDR3 is TGTGCCAGCAGCGTAGCCGGGACTAGCGTTGGAGACGAGCAGTACTTC. Its translation: CASSVAGTSVGDEQYF.

The chain uses TRBV10-3 and TRBJ1-5, with D possibly being TRBD1 (5 bases). Trimming took 0 bases from V and 6 from J, leaving 6 bases between them. CDR1 and CDR2 from the germline V gene are ENHRY and SYGVKD. The CDR3 length is 13 residues. The CDR3 region has the DNA TGTGCCATCAGTGAGTCAGGGGTTCAGCCCCAGCATTTT. Translation: CAISESGVQPQHF.

The chain is built from TRBV7-3 and TRBJ1-1; 8 positions agree with TRBD1. CDR1 and CDR2 from the germline V gene are SGHTA and FQGTGA. The CDR3 is 14 amino acids. Trimming removed 5 bases from V and 0 bases from J; junction bases left unmatched: 2. CDR3 amino acids: CASSPGQVNTEAFF. Here the CDR3 DNA reads TGTGCCAGCAGCCCGGGACAGGTGAACACTGAAGCTTTCTTT.

This clone came up once. The gene calls are TRBV2 and TRBJ2-5; the match to TRBD1 covers 8 bases. Trimming at V came to 7 bases and at J to 4 bases, leaving 8 bases not matched to a gene. Germline lookup yields CDR1 SNHLY and CDR2 FYNNEI. The CDR3 consists of 14 residues. DNA of the CDR3: TGTGCCAGCAAGCCGGACAGGGCTGTAGAGACCCAGTACTTC. Translated, it gives CASKPDRAVETQYF. Variable domain in full (rest from reference TRBV2 and TRBJ2-5): EPEVTQTPSHQVTQMGQEVILRCVPISNHLYFYWYRQILGQKVEFLVSFYNNEISEKSEIFDDQFSVERPDGSNFTLKIRSTKLEDSAMYFCASKPDRAVETQYFGPGTRLLVL.